The T cell receptor (beta chain) described here comes from a study of blood T cell repertoires in COVID-19. For the study at large: The United States, Italy and Spain provided the acute and convalescent COVID-19 samples. Sample material is recorded as cDNA or gDNA derived from T cells, B-cell-depleted T cells, or PBMCs.

Per the study methods: Reference gene primer amplification yielded estimated nucleated cell counts. The assay was immunoSEQ multiplex PCR, and TCRdb's table has in-frame clones only and misses some. The V and J calls and clone size were taken over from that table, and D and trimming were inferred from the DNA. The profile shows 120,000 to 150,000 clones, 86% of them singletons. The receptor was isolated from a woman in her fifties or sixties with acute or convalescent COVID-19. Material: peripheral blood.

DNA of the CDR3: TGTGCCAGTAGTGTCCATAGCGGGGGGGGTAGCGATGAGCAGTTCTTC. Residues: CASSVHSGGGSDEQFF. This chain uses TRBV19 with TRBJ2-1, with 11 nucleotides matching TRBD2. The V and J ends lost 5 bases and 8 bases, in that order; junction bases with no gene match: 11. Germline V gene data show CDR1 as LNHDA and CDR2 as SQIVND (reference sequence). This CDR3 has 16 amino acids.